The 16 T cell receptor beta chains listed next were all sequenced from one sample in a study of regulatory T cells in long-lasting Graves disease. HTBI primers from iRepertoire and Arm-PCR of CDR3 regions yielded the TCR beta libraries. TCRdb re-derived calls from the multiplex PCR reads in MiXCR, one entry per CDR3 protein. The sample records fewer than 450,000 distinct CDR3 sequences, less than 25% being singletons. Time point denoted: persistent/refractory GD, antithyroid drugs over 5 years with positive TRAb. The authors made the TCR library using RNA they extracted from PBMCs. The source material was peripheral blood mononuclear cells (PBMCs), sampled when the disease was refractory, from a patient treated with antithyroid drugs. These receptors came from a female donor with Graves disease.

This clonotype has a count of ten or more. The chain joins TRBV6-2 or TRBV6-3 to TRBJ2-5; 8 bases line up with TRBD2. Germline trimming cut 6 bases from V and 5 bases from J; bases unmatched to any gene: 8. Germline CDR1 reads MNHEY; CDR2 reads SVGEGT. This CDR3 spans 14 amino acids. The CDR3 spells CASSYSGSTETQYF. DNA for the CDR3: TGTGCCAGCAGCTACAGCGGGAGTACGGAGACCCAGTACTTC.

This clonotype was observed at least ten times. The gene calls are TRBV2 and TRBJ1-4; TRBD1 aligns across 7 bases. The CDR3 covers 11 residues. Germline trimming cut 7 bases from V and 8 bases from J; bases unmatched to any gene: 1. Germline CDR1 SNHLY, CDR2 FYNNEI. The CDR3 protein is CASNRGEKLFF. In DNA form, the CDR3 reads TGTGCCAGCAACAGGGGAGAAAAACTGTTTTTT. The full variable domain, in which reference TRBV2 and TRBJ1-4 provide the parts outside the CDR3, is EPEVTQTPSHQVTQMGQEVILRCVPISNHLYFYWYRQILGQKVEFLVSFYNNEISEKSEIFDDQFSVERPDGSNFTLKIRSTKLEDSAMYFCASNRGEKLFFGSGTQLSVL.

The gene calls are TRBV14 and TRBJ2-5, with D unclear. The CDR3 has 16 amino acids. The ends were cut back, 4 bases at V and 2 bases at J, with 17 bases in the middle. Germline-derived CDR1 and CDR2 are SGHDN and FVKESK. CDR3 sequence (DNA): TGTGCCAGCAGCCCCAACGCCTTGGTATTTCAAGAGACCCAGTACTTC. It encodes CASSPNALVFQETQYF.

Comment on this clonotype: Possible read error: a much larger clone is one base away. The chain links TRBV20-1 to TRBJ1-4, with 7 bases aligning to TRBD1. Germline-derived CDR1 and CDR2 are DFQATT and SNEGSKA (reference sequence). The CDR3 is 15 amino acids. The CDR3 spells CSAGDHRQGNEKLFF. CDR3 sequence (DNA): TGCAGTGCTGGAGATCACCGACAGGGAAATGAAAAACTGTTTTTT.

This clonotype showed up many times. The gene calls are TRBV11-3 and TRBJ2-5; possible D gene TRBD2, 6 bases. Per the germline V gene, CDR1 is SGHNT and CDR2 is YENEEA. The CDR3 totals 13 residues. V was cut by 1 base and J by 7 bases, with 10 bases left in between. The CDR3: CASSLGLGGTQYF. CDR3 DNA sequence: TGTGCCAGCAGCTTAGGACTGGGAGGGACCCAGTACTTC.

Of note for this clonotype: This may stem from a read error, because a much larger clone lies one nucleotide away. The gene calls are TRBV28 and TRBJ1-4; D uncertain. The germline V gene encodes CDR1 MDHEN and CDR2 SYDVKM. The CDR3 has 12 amino acids. Trimming shortened V by 1 base and J by 16 bases, and 13 bases separated the two germline ends. CDR3 in DNA: TGTGCCAGCAGTTTATCGGTTAAGCCTCCGTTTTTT. Amino acids: CASSLSVKPPFF.

The chain joins TRBV5-1 to TRBJ2-7; TRBD2 agrees at 8 bases. Germline CDR1 is SGHRS and CDR2 is YFSETQ. Trimming removed 2 bases from V and 4 bases from J; junction bases left unmatched: 5. The CDR3 runs 14 residues. For the CDR3, the DNA is TGCGCCAGCAGCTTAGCGGGAGAAGGTTACGAGCAGTACTTC. Protein sequence: CASSLAGEGYEQYF.

This clonotype was recorded at least ten times. The rearrangement links TRBV28 to TRBJ1-4; no firm D call. The germline V and J ends were trimmed by 4 bases and 7 bases, with 13 bases remaining between them. CDR1 and CDR2 from the germline V gene are MDHEN and SYDVKM. The CDR3 contains 14 residues. CDR3 sequence reads: CASSSPQAVEKLFF. CDR3 DNA: TGTGCCAGCAGTTCCCCCCAAGCCGTTGAAAAACTGTTTTTT.

V gene TRBV19 combines with J gene TRBJ2-4; D gene uncertain. The CDR3 runs 11 residues. Germline V gene sequence: CDR1 LNHDA, CDR2 SQIVND (reference sequence). V dropped 3 bases and J dropped 11 bases, with 8 bases sitting between them. CDR3 nucleotide sequence: TGTGCCAGTAGTATTGGATCCGTTCAGTACTTC. Protein product: CASSIGSVQYF.

Remarks on this clonotype: Sequence at one end of the junction differs from germline and may be a read error. V and J are TRBV7-7 and TRBJ2-5, with unresolved D. The germline gives CDR1 SSHAT, CDR2 FNYEAQ (reference sequence). This CDR3 region has 17 residues. The chain's CDR3 is CASSLVDGRWLPETQYF. The CDR3 nucleotides are TGTGCTAGCAGCTTAGTTGATGGCAGGTGGCTCCCAGAGACCCAGTACTTC.

This clonotype was recorded many times. This chain uses TRBV28 with TRBJ2-5; the match to TRBD2 covers 8 bases. Losses at the gene ends were 6 bases for V and 0 bases for J; bases not matched to a gene: 9. Germline V gene data show CDR1 as MDHEN and CDR2 as SYDVKM. The CDR3 consists of 16 residues. The CDR3 loop reads CASSPLTSGDQETQYF. The CDR3 nucleotides read TGTGCCAGCAGCCCCTTAACTAGCGGAGACCAAGAGACCCAGTACTTC.

The chain combines TRBV29-1 with TRBJ1-1; 7 nucleotides match TRBD1. Trimming took 6 bases from V and 0 from J; bases not matched to a gene: 4. This CDR3 has 13 amino acids. Germline CDR1 SQVTM, CDR2 ANQGSEA. The CDR3 reads CSVQGRVNTEAFF. In DNA, the CDR3 is TGCAGCGTACAGGGGAGGGTGAACACTGAAGCTTTCTTT. Based on the CDR3 plus reference TRBV29-1 and TRBJ1-1, the full variable domain is SAVISQKPSRDICQRGTSLTIQCQVDSQVTMMFWYRQQPGQSLTLIATANQGSEATYESGFVIDKFPISRPNLTFSTLTVSNMSPEDSSIYLCSVQGRVNTEAFFGQGTRLTVV.

This clonotype was seen more than once but under ten times. The chain carries TRBV7-9 and TRBJ2-7, with 7 bases matching TRBD1. Germline-derived CDR1 and CDR2 are SEHNR and FQNEAQ (reference sequence). CDR3 size: 15 residues. With 5 bases clipped from V and 7 bases from J, the junction kept 14 bases outside the gene matches. The CDR3 region is CASSPTRGPTGEQYF. CDR3 bases: TGTGCCAGCAGCCCCACACGTGGACCGACAGGGGAGCAGTACTTC.

This chain links TRBV10-3 with TRBJ1-1; tentatively, D is TRBD1 (6 bases). The germline gives CDR1 ENHRY, CDR2 SYGVKD. The V end was cut by 7 bases, the J end by 4 bases, with 16 bases between. There are 14 residues in the CDR3. The CDR3 nucleotides are TGTGCCATCAACGGAATTCAAGGGGGCACTGAAGCTTTCTTT. Protein: CAINGIQGGTEAFF.

The rearrangement joins TRBV7-9 to TRBJ1-6; a weak D match, TRBD1 (5 bases). Per the germline V gene, CDR1 is SEHNR and CDR2 is FQNEAQ (reference sequence). The V end lost 5 bases, the J end lost 8 bases, and 16 bases lay between the germline ends. The CDR3 extends over 15 amino acids. CDR3 sequence: CASSAPGGVDSPLHF. CDR3 nucleotides: TGTGCCAGCAGCGCACCCGGGGGGGTAGATTCACCCCTCCACTTT.

This chain links TRBV7-9 with TRBJ2-2, with 8 bases that match TRBD1. Looked up from germline, CDR1 is SEHNR and CDR2 is FQNEAQ (reference sequence). The trim removed 4 bases at V and 4 bases at J, leaving 5 bases unmatched. The CDR3 runs 15 residues. The CDR3 DNA follows: TGTGCCAGCAGCTCCCCAGGGGGCTCCACCGGGGAGCTGTTTTTT. Its protein is CASSSPGGSTGELFF.